This T cell receptor beta chain was retrieved from a study of identical twins. Study outcomes and limitations: Beta clonotypes that were abundant in cord blood contained fewer insertions, a pattern absent from memory repertoires.

This clonotype was seen a handful of times. No antigen is known for it. V dropped 1 base and J dropped 12 bases, with 16 bases sitting between them. The CDR3 covers 13 residues. TCRdb called the 5' RACE reads again in MiXCR, with one record for every CDR3 protein. The top ten hold around 9.5% of the sample, which has more than 200,000 distinct CDR3 sequences, about an eighth seen once. The material sequenced was memory (CD45RO+) T cells sorted from blood. This chain uses TRBV12-3 or TRBV12-4 with TRBJ2-7; TRBD2 might be the D (5 bases). The sequence was obtained from a woman younger than 35 in good health. In nucleotides, the CDR3 is TGTGCCAGCAGTTTAGAATCCGTGACTACTCGGTACTTC. The encoded protein is CASSLESVTTRYF.